Shown below are 2 T cell receptor beta chains from a single sample sequenced in a study of T cell responses to AZD1222 COVID-19 vaccine. Assay: immunoSEQ multiplex PCR; the TCRdb copy retains only in-frame clones and omits some. The table lists roughly 150,000 clones, roughly 92% of them singletons. The input for sequencing was peripheral blood, taken on day 0 of AZD1222 vaccination. All receptors derive from an adult in good health.

DNA of the CDR3: TGTGCCAGCAGTGAAGGGCAGCCGAATGAAAAACTGTTTTTT. Translated, it gives CASSEGQPNEKLFF. The genes are TRBV2 and TRBJ1-4, with unresolved D. The CDR3 is 14 residues long. Trimming pared 1 base from V and 5 bases from J, leaving 8 bases between. Germline values: CDR1 SNHLY, CDR2 FYNNEI.

The V gene is TRBV19, the J gene TRBJ2-5; D possibly corresponds to TRBD1 (6 bases). The CDR3 is 15 residues long. Germline values: CDR1 LNHDA, CDR2 SQIVND (reference sequence). Trimming cost V 6 bases and J 4 bases, with 18 bases left between them. The CDR3 reads CASRDQGLVGETQYF. In DNA form, the CDR3 reads TGTGCCAGTAGGGATCAGGGGTTGGTAGGAGAGACCCAGTACTTC.